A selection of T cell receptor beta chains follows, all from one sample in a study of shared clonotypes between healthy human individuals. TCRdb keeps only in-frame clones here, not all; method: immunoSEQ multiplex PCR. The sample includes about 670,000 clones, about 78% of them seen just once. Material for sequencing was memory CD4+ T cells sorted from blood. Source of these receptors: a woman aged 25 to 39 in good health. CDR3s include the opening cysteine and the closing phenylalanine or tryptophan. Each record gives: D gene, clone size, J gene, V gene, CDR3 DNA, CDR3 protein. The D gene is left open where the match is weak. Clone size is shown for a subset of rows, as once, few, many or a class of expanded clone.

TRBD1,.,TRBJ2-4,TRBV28,TGTGCCAGCAGTTTTGGTCAGGGGGTTAACACCTTC,CASSFGQGVNTF
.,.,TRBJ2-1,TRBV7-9,TGTGCCAGCAGCCCACTACAGGGCAATGAGCAGTTCTTC,CASSPLQGNEQFF
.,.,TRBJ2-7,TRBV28,TGTGCCAGCACCTTAGGGACTGGCGAGCAGTACTTC,CASTLGTGEQYF
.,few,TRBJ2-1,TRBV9,TGTGCCAGCAGCGTAGGGGGAGGTGACTACAATGAGCAGTTCTTC,CASSVGGGDYNEQFF
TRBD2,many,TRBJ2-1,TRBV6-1,TGTGCCAGCAGTGAAGGTTCTAGCGGGAGGACCTATGAGCAGTTCTTC,CASSEGSSGRTYEQFF
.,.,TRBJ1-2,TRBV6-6,TGTGCCAGCAGTTACACTTTCGGACGGAGCTCTAGCTACACCTTC,CASSYTFGRSSSYTF
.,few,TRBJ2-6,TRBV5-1,TGCGCCAGCAGCCAGGGGGGCTCTGGGGCCAACGTCCTGACTTTC,CASSQGGSGANVLTF
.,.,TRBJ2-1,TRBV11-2,TGTGCCAGCAGCTTAGGCCTCCCCTTAGCGACAGGAGGGGTAGAGCAGTTCTTC,CASSLGLPLATGGVEQFF
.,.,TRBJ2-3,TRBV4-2,TGTGCCAGCAGCCACCTCCGCACAGATACGCAGTATTTT,CASSHLRTDTQYF
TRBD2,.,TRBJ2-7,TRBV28,TGTGCCACGGGACTAGCGGGAGTCCACGAGCAGTACTTC,CATGLAGVHEQYF
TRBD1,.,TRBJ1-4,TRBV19,TGTGCCAGTAGTGCCCGACAGGGGAAGACAACTAATGAAAAACTGTTTTTT,CASSARQGKTTNEKLFF
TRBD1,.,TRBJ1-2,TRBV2,TGTGCCAGCAGGGTCGGGACAGCCAATTATGGCTACACCTTC,CASRVGTANYGYTF
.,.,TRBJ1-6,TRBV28,TGTGCCACCGTGAACTATAATTCACCCCTCCACTTT,CATVNYNSPLHF
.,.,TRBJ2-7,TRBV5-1,TGCGCCAGCAGCTTGGCCTCCAACGAGCAGTACTTC,CASSLASNEQYF
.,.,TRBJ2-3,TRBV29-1,TGCAGCGTTGAAGTCGCTAGCACAGATACGCAGTATTTT,CSVEVASTDTQYF
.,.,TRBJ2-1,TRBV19,TGTGCCAGTACCCAACGGAGGGAAGGTGAGCAGTTCTTC,CASTQRREGEQFF
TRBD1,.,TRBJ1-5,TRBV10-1,TGCGCCAGCTCTACCGGACAGGGGCCTCAGCCCCAGCATTTT,CASSTGQGPQPQHF
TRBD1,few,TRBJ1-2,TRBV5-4,TGTGCCAGCAGCTCGGACAGGGGGCATGGCTACACCTTC,CASSSDRGHGYTF
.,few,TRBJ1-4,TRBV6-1,TGTGCCACCACAGCAAACCTGGGTAATGAAAAACTGTTTTTT,CATTANLGNEKLFF
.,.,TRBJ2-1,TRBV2,TGTGCCAGCAATTGGGCACCGTCGGGGTTGGAGTTCTTC,CASNWAPSGLEFF
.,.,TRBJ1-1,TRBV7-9,TGTGCCAGCAGCTCCGGGTCCCGAGGTGAAGCTTTCTTT,CASSSGSRGEAFF
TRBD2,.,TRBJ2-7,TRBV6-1,TGTGCCAGCAGTGAATTGGCGGGGGGCGGCTACGAGCAGTACTTC,CASSELAGGGYEQYF
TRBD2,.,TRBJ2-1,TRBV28,TGTGCCAGCAGTCTAACCGGGACTAGCGGGAGGTGGACGCCGATCATGGGGCAGTTCTTC,CASSLTGTSGRWTPIMGQFF
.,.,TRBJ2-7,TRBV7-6,TGTGCCAGCAGCTTAGTGGTTGGGAGGGAGCAGTACTTC,CASSLVVGREQYF
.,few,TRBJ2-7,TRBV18,TGTGCCAGCTCCCAAGTAGGCTCCTCGATTGACGAGCAGTACTTC,CASSQVGSSIDEQYF
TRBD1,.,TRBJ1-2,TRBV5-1,TGCGCCAGCAGCTTGGGGGACAGGGAAGGCTATGGCTACACCTTC,CASSLGDREGYGYTF
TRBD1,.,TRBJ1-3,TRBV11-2,TGTGCCAGCAGCTGGAAGACAGGGCACTCTGGAAACACCATATATTTT,CASSWKTGHSGNTIYF
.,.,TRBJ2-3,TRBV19,TGTGCCAGTAGTAGCGGATTCACAGATACGCAGTATTTT,CASSSGFTDTQYF
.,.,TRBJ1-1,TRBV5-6,TGTGCCAGCAGCTTCGAGAGGCCCAGGGGAACTGAAGCTTTCTTT,CASSFERPRGTEAFF
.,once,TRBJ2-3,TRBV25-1,TGTGCCAGCAGTGTCACAGCGAGAACCCGCACGGGTACGCAGTATTTT,CASSVTARTRTGTQYF
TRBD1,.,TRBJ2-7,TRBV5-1,TGCGCCAGCAGCTACGGGACAGGGGGCAACGAGCAGTACTTC,CASSYGTGGNEQYF
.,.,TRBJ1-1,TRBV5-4,TGTGCCAGCAGCCCAAGGCCGACCATGAACACTGAAGCTTTCTTT,CASSPRPTMNTEAFF
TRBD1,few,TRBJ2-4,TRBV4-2,TGTGCCAGCAGCCAGCCCGGACAGGGGGCCGCCAAAAACATTCAGTACTTC,CASSQPGQGAAKNIQYF
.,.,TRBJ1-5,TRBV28,TGTGCCAGCCTGAGGAGGAGGGATCAGCCCCAGCATTTT,CASLRRRDQPQHF
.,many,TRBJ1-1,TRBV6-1,TGTGCCAGCAGTGCCCGAGGGAATCGGATGAACACTGAAGCTTTCTTT,CASSARGNRMNTEAFF
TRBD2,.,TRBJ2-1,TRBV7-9,TGTGCCAGCAGAAGGACTAGCGGGAGTAATGAGCAGTTCTTC,CASRRTSGSNEQFF
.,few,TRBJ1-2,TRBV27,TGTGCCAGCAGTCTCGGGGCTAACTATGGCTACACCTTC,CASSLGANYGYTF
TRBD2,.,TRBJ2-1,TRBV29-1,TGCAGCGTTGAAGGCCTAGCGGGAGGTGTTATGGGCTCCTACAATGAGCAGTTCTTC,CSVEGLAGGVMGSYNEQFF
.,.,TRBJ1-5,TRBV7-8,TGTGCCAGCAGGGAGAGGGACAGCAATCAGCCCCAGCATTTT,CASRERDSNQPQHF
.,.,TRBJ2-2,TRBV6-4,TGTGCCAGCAGTGTTACTTGGGGCACCGGGGAGCTGTTTTTT,CASSVTWGTGELFF
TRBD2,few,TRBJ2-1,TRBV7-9,TGTGCCAGCAGCTTAGCAGCCCCGGGACTAGCGAAGTCCTACAATGAGCAGTTCTTC,CASSLAAPGLAKSYNEQFF
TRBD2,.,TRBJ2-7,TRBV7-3,TGTGCCAGCAGCCTAGCGGGAGGTACCTACGAGCAGTACTTC,CASSLAGGTYEQYF
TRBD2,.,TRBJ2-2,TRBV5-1,TGCGCCAGCAGCCCCGGCCGGACTAGCGGGAGTGGCACCGGGGAGCTGTTTTTT,CASSPGRTSGSGTGELFF
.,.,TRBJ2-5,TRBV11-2,TGTGCCAGCAGCTTAAATCAGGGTCAAGGAGAGACCCAGTACTTC,CASSLNQGQGETQYF
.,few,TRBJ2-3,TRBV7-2,TGTGCCAGCAGACTAGAGTCCGGCCTTAATACGCAGTATTTT,CASRLESGLNTQYF
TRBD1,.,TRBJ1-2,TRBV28,TGTGCCAGTGCACGACAGGGGGATGGCTACACCTTC,CASARQGDGYTF
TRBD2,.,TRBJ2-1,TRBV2,TGTGCCAGCAGTGATCAGCGGGGGAGGAATGAGCAGTTCTTC,CASSDQRGRNEQFF
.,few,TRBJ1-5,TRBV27,TGTGCCCCCACGAGGAACGGTAGCAATCAGCCCCAGCATTTT,CAPTRNGSNQPQHF
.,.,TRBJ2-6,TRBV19,TGTGCCAGTAGTACCCAGGGGTCTGGGGCCAACGTCCTGACTTTC,CASSTQGSGANVLTF
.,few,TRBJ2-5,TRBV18,TGTGCCAGCTCACCCCGACAGGTCGGCGAAGAGACCCAGTACTTC,CASSPRQVGEETQYF
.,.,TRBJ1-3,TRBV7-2,TGTGCCAGCAGCTTAACGACAGGTCTTGGAAACACCATATATTTT,CASSLTTGLGNTIYF
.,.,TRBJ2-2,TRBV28,TGTGCCAGCAGTTTAACCGGGACGGATAACACCGGGGAGCTGTTTTTT,CASSLTGTDNTGELFF
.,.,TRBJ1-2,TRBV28,TGTGCCAGCAAGCGTTATCAGGCTGCCAACTATGGCTACACCTTC,CASKRYQAANYGYTF
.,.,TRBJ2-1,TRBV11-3,TGTGCCAGCAGCTACGGGACTGACAATGAGCAGTTCTTC,CASSYGTDNEQFF
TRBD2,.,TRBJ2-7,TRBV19,TGTGCCAGTAGTATTTGGGCTAGCGGGAGCGACGAGCAGTACTTC,CASSIWASGSDEQYF
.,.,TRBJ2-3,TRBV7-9,TGTGCCAGCAGCTTACTAGTACACACAGATACGCAGTATTTT,CASSLLVHTDTQYF